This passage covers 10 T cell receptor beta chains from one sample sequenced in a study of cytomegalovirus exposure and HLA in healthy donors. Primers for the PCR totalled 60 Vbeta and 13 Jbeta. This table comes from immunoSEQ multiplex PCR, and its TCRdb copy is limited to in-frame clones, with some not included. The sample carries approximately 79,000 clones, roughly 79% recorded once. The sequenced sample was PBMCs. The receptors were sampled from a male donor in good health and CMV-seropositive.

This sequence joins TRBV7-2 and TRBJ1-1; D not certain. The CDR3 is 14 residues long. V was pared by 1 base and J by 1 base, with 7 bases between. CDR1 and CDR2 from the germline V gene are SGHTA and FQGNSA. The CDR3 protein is CASSLVRQNTEAFF. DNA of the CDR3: TGTGCCAGCAGCTTAGTCCGACAGAACACTGAAGCTTTCTTT.

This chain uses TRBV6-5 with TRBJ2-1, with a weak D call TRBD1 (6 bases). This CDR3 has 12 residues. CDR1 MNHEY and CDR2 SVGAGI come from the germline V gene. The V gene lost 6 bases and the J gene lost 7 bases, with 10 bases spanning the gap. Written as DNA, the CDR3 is TGTGCCAGCAGGCAGGGGCAGAATGAGCAGTTCTTC. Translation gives CASRQGQNEQFF.

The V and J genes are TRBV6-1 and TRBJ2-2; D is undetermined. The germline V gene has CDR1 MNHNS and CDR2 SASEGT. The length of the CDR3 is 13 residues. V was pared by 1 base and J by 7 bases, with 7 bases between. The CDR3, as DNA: TGTGCCAGCAGTGAAGGCGTATACGGGGAGCTGTTTTTT. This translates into CASSEGVYGELFF.

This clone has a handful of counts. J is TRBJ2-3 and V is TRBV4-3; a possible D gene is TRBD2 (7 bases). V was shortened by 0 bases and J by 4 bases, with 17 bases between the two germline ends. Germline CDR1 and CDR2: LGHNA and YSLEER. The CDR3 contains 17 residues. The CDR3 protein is CASSQEDSRRGPDTQYF. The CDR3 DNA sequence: TGCGCCAGCAGCCAAGAGGATAGCCGGCGGGGGCCAGATACGCAGTATTTT.

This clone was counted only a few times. The CDR3 region has the DNA TGTGCCAGCAGCGACAGAAGCAATCAGCCCCAGCATTTT. Its protein product is CASSDRSNQPQHF. The chain links TRBV7-2 to TRBJ1-5, with a possible D match to TRBD1 (5 bases). The CDR3 is made up of 13 amino acids. Germline-derived CDR1 and CDR2 are SGHTA and FQGNSA. Trimming removed 5 bases from V and 1 base from J, with 6 bases in between. The complete variable domain, with remaining parts taken from reference TRBV7-2 and TRBJ1-5, reads GAGVSQSPSNKVTEKGKDVELRCDPISGHTALYWYRQSLGQGLEFLIYFQGNSAPDKSGLPSDRFSAERTGGSVSTLTIQRTQQEDSAVYLCASSDRSNQPQHFGDGTRLSIL.

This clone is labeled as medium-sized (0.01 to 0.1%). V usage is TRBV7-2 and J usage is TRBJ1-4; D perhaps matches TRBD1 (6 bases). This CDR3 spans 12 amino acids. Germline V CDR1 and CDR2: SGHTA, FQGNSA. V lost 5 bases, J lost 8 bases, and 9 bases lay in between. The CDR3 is CASSPDREKLFF. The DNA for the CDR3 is TGTGCCAGCAGCCCGGACAGAGAAAAACTGTTTTTT.

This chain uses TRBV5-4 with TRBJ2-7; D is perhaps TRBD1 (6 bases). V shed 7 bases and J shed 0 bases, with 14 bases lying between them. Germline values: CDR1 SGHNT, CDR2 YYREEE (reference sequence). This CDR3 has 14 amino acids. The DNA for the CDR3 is TGTGCCAGCCACCAACAGGGAGTCTCCTACGAGCAGTACTTC. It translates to CASHQQGVSYEQYF. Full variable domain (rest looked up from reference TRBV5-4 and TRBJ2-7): ETGVTQSPTHLIKTRGQQVTLRCSSQSGHNTVSWYQQALGQGPQFIFQYYREEENGRGNFPPRFSGLQFPNYSSELNVNALELDDSALYLCASHQQGVSYEQYFGPGTRLTVT.

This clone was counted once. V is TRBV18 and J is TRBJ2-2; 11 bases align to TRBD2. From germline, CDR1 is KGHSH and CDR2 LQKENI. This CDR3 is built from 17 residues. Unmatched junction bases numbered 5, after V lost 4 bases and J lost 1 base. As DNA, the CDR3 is TGTGCCAGCTCACTGCCGGGACTAGCGGAGAACACCGGGGAGCTGTTTTTT. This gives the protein CASSLPGLAENTGELFF.

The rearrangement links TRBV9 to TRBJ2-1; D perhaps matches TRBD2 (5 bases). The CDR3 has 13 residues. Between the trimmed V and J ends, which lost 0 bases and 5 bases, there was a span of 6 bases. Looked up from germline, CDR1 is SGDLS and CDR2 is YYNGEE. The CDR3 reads CASSVGLNNEQFF. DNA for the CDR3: TGTGCCAGCAGCGTAGGACTAAACAATGAGCAGTTCTTC.

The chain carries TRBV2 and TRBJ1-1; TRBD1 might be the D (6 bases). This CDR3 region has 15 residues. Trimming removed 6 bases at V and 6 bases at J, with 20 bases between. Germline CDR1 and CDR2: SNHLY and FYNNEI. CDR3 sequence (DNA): TGTGCCAGCAGCCCGAATACAGGGAGTAGGGCTGAAGCTTTCTTT. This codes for CASSPNTGSRAEAFF.